This record concerns one T cell receptor beta chain sequence. Its cognate antigen is unknown. The same CDR3 can be traced to other DNA sequences in this sample. Some clones are missing from TCRdb's copy, which holds only in-frame ones; the method was immunoSEQ multiplex PCR. The repertoire includes millions of clones, about 95% of them detected once, and 0.9% to 1.4% sits in the top ten. Selected positively for CCR7 and CD45RO-negative, naive CD8 cells excluded terminally differentiated effector memory CD45RA+ cells. Only Caucasian adults living in Nashville, Tennessee served as donors. The CDR3 is made up of 13 amino acids. V dropped 4 bases and J dropped 5 bases, with 12 bases sitting between them. Germline CDR1 reads SGHTS; CDR2 reads YDEGEE. This specimen belongs to a study of shared clonotypes between healthy human individuals. Turning to the study itself: CD4 naive and memory got three plates each, CD8 naive two, CD8 memory one.

Study-wide points: Donors were few, which limited the genetic and exposure-history diversity represented. Naive CD4 clonotypes were shared across a few donors at roughly 5%.

V and J are TRBV5-8 and TRBJ1-2; weak D call: TRBD1 (5 bases). Sequencing input: naive CD8+ T cells sorted from blood. The clonotype comes from a man between 18 and 29 years old in good health. The CDR3 coding sequence is TGTGCCAGCAGCCCAGGGACTGCTTATGGCTACACCTTC. Protein sequence: CASSPGTAYGYTF.